The 20 T cell receptor beta chains below were found in one sample sequenced in a study of human thymus T cells. The protocol was immunoSEQ multiplex PCR, while the TCRdb copy is restricted to in-frame clones and leaves out a portion. The sample records under 150,000 clones, around 94% being singletons. The study used thymus tissue resected during corrective heart surgery. Sequences were obtained from thymus tissue. The receptors come from a boy under two years old with a congenital heart defect but otherwise immunologically healthy.

This chain connects TRBV28 to TRBJ1-1, with D possibly matching TRBD1 (6 bases). V was clipped by 6 bases and J by 5 bases, with 13 bases between them. This CDR3 comprises 13 residues. The germline V gene encodes CDR1 MDHEN and CDR2 SYDVKM. The CDR3 nucleotides are TGTGCCAGCAGCCTCGGGGGGCAAACTGAAGCTTTCTTT. Translating gives CASSLGGQTEAFF.

V usage is TRBV10-1 and J usage is TRBJ2-3; possibly TRBD1 for D (5 bases). Germline lookup yields CDR1 WNHNN and CDR2 SYGVQD (reference sequence). The CDR3 covers 15 residues. Between the trimmed V and J ends, which lost 8 bases and 4 bases, there was a span of 19 bases. As DNA, the CDR3 is TGCGCCAGCTCCCTCCGTGTCAGGGAAGCAGATACGCAGTATTTT. It specifies CASSLRVREADTQYF.

The chain is built from TRBV5-1 and TRBJ1-2; D remains unclear. CDR1 is SGHRS and CDR2 is YFSETQ in the germline V gene. Trimming stripped 0 bases from V and 0 bases from J, with 9 bases between. CDR3 length: 15 residues. CDR3 coding DNA: TGCGCCAGCAGCTTGGCGGCGGGGACTAACTATGGCTACACCTTC. Its translation: CASSLAAGTNYGYTF. The complete variable domain, with remaining parts taken from reference TRBV5-1 and TRBJ1-2, reads KAGVTQTPRYLIKTRGQQVTLSCSPISGHRSVSWYQQTPGQGLQFLFEYFSETQRNKGNFPGRFSGRQFSNSRSEMNVSTLELGDSALYLCASSLAAGTNYGYTFGSGTRLTVV.

CDR3 sequence reads: CASSDKGDRAAEETQYF. The CDR3 DNA sequence: TGTGCCAGCAGTGATAAGGGTGACAGGGCGGCGGAGGAGACCCAGTACTTC. This chain links TRBV25-1 with TRBJ2-5; 7 nucleotides line up with TRBD1. The length of the CDR3 is 17 residues. V lost 3 bases, J lost 5 bases, and 15 bases stayed unmatched. In germline, CDR1 is MGHDK, CDR2 SYGVNS.

The chain joins TRBV2 to TRBJ2-5, with 9 bases lining up with TRBD2. There are 14 residues in the CDR3. Trimming cost V 6 bases and J 7 bases; bases outside gene matches: 9. Germline V lookup: CDR1 SNHLY, CDR2 FYNNEI. CDR3 in DNA: TGTGCCAGCAGGGGAGAGGCGGGAGGGGGGACCCAGTACTTC. Translation: CASRGEAGGGTQYF.

The genes are TRBV6-5 and TRBJ1-1; no clear D gene. V was cut by 6 bases and J by 3 bases, with 11 bases left in between. The CDR3 is 13 residues long. Germline values: CDR1 MNHEY, CDR2 SVGAGI. CDR3 bases: TGTGCCAGCAGCTCACAGAGGGACACTGAAGCTTTCTTT. The encoded protein is CASSSQRDTEAFF.

The chain carries TRBV7-8 and TRBJ2-2; D possibly uses TRBD1 or TRBD2 (5 bases each). The germline V gene has CDR1 SGHVS and CDR2 FQNEAQ. The CDR3 runs to 18 residues. V lost 2 bases and J lost 4, with 20 bases in between. The CDR3 DNA reads as TGTGCCAGCAGCTTATATCGGGGACCCCAAGGTTTCACCGGGGAGCTGTTTTTT. Its translation: CASSLYRGPQGFTGELFF.

The V and J genes are TRBV4-1 and TRBJ1-2; 10 bases fit TRBD1. This CDR3 contains 17 residues. V was pared by 0 bases and J by 0 bases, with 4 bases of the junction left unmatched. Germline V gene sequence: CDR1 MGHRA, CDR2 YSYEKL. CDR3 coding DNA: TGCGCCAGCAGCCAAGAGACAGGGGGCCCGTCTAACTATGGCTACACCTTC. Amino acids: CASSQETGGPSNYGYTF.

The V call is TRBV27, the J call TRBJ2-7, with a tentative D call TRBD1 (5 bases). The CDR3 spans 15 residues. The germline V gene encodes CDR1 MNHEY and CDR2 SMNVEV (reference sequence). Between the trimmed V and J ends, which lost 5 bases and 3 bases, there was a span of 17 bases. This chain's CDR3 is CASSLLPREFYEQYF. CDR3 in DNA: TGTGCCAGCAGTCTCCTCCCCAGGGAATTCTACGAGCAGTACTTC.

The V gene is TRBV4-1, the J gene TRBJ1-6; D unresolved. CDR3 length equals 14 residues. Germline CDR1 reads MGHRA; CDR2 reads YSYEKL. Trimming took 5 bases from V and 9 from J, leaving 14 bases between them. The CDR3 here is CASSGGPGGSPLHF. For the CDR3, the DNA is TGCGCCAGCAGCGGCGGCCCCGGAGGTTCACCCCTCCACTTT.

This chain links TRBV5-6 with TRBJ2-1, with 8 positions matching TRBD2. CDR1 and CDR2 (germline): SGHDT, YYEEEE. J lost 5 bases, V lost 7 bases, and 14 bases had no gene match. The CDR3 loop spans 16 amino acids. The chain's CDR3 is CASHLGGVSMDNEQFF. In DNA, the CDR3 is TGTGCCAGCCATCTCGGGGGGGTTTCGATGGACAATGAGCAGTTCTTC. Full variable domain (missing parts from reference TRBV5-6 and TRBJ2-1): DAGVTQSPTHLIKTRGQQVTLRCSPKSGHDTVSWYQQALGQGPQFIFQYYEEEERQRGNFPDRFSGHQFPNYSSELNVNALLLGDSALYLCASHLGGVSMDNEQFFGPGTRLTVL.

CDR3 sequence (DNA): TGTGCCAGCAGCCACAACAGGGGCTGGGGTGGCTATGGCTACACCTTC. This gives the protein CASSHNRGWGGYGYTF. The chain joins TRBV13 to TRBJ1-2, with TRBD1 matching 7 bases. The CDR3 totals 16 residues. The germline V gene has CDR1 PRHDT and CDR2 FYEKMQ (reference sequence). V trimming: 5 bases; J trimming: 4 bases; junction bases outside the gene matches: 13.

With respect to this clone: Other nucleotide sequences in the sample specify the same CDR3. This chain uses TRBV28 with TRBJ2-7, with 8 bases matching TRBD1. Looked up from germline, CDR1 is MDHEN and CDR2 is SYDVKM. The V and J ends lost 4 bases and 3 bases, in that order; junction bases with no gene match: 5. CDR3 length equals 14 residues. The CDR3 sequence is CASSSGGELYEQYF. The CDR3 DNA follows: TGTGCCAGCAGTTCAGGGGGCGAACTCTACGAGCAGTACTTC.

CDR3 nucleotides: TGTGCCAGCAGCTTGGCGTCGACAGGGGAAGAATCACCCCTCCACTTT. This encodes CASSLASTGEESPLHF. The chain is built from TRBV5-6 and TRBJ1-6; TRBD1 matches at 8 bases. The CDR3 is 16 amino acids. Trimming at V came to 0 bases and at J to 10 bases, leaving 9 bases not matched to a gene. Germline V gene sequence: CDR1 SGHDT, CDR2 YYEEEE.

This chain uses TRBV6-1 with TRBJ1-1; 9 positions agree with TRBD1. The CDR3 is 13 amino acids. V shed 10 bases, J shed 1 base, and the junction held 4 bases outside the gene matches. Looked up from germline, CDR1 is MNHNS and CDR2 is SASEGT. CDR3 DNA sequence: TGTGCCATTAAACAGGGGGCGAACACTGAAGCTTTCTTT. It encodes CAIKQGANTEAFF.

This clone showed up just once. The J gene is TRBJ2-3, the V gene TRBV28; 8 bases are shared with TRBD2. The CDR3 loop spans 19 amino acids. Germline trimming cut 3 bases from V and 5 bases from J; bases unmatched to any gene: 19. Germline V CDR1 and CDR2: MDHEN, SYDVKM. The CDR3: CASSFQGPSPGLEGDTQYF. In nucleotides, the CDR3 is TGTGCCAGCAGTTTCCAAGGACCATCCCCGGGACTAGAGGGAGATACGCAGTATTTT.

The chain carries TRBV5-1 and TRBJ2-2; no clear D gene. V was pared by 1 base and J by 3 bases, with 1 base between. The CDR3 has 12 amino acids. Germline lookup yields CDR1 SGHRS and CDR2 YFSETQ. This chain's CDR3 is CASSLYTGELFF. CDR3 nucleotide sequence: TGCGCCAGCAGCTTGTACACCGGGGAGCTGTTTTTT. The variable domain in full, completed from reference TRBV5-1 and TRBJ2-2, reads KAGVTQTPRYLIKTRGQQVTLSCSPISGHRSVSWYQQTPGQGLQFLFEYFSETQRNKGNFPGRFSGRQFSNSRSEMNVSTLELGDSALYLCASSLYTGELFFGEGSRLTVL.

The gene calls are TRBV28 and TRBJ1-1, with TRBD1 matching 7 bases. CDR1 is MDHEN and CDR2 is SYDVKM in the germline V gene. V trimming: 4 bases; J trimming: 11 bases; junction bases outside the gene matches: 10. This CDR3 comprises 13 residues. The CDR3 is CASSSRQGIAAFF. As DNA, the CDR3 is TGTGCCAGCAGTTCACGACAGGGAATCGCGGCTTTCTTT.

This clone has only one observation. This rearrangement joins TRBV18 to TRBJ2-3, with 9 bases matching TRBD2. The CDR3 consists of 18 residues. The V gene's germline CDR1 is KGHSH and CDR2 LQKENI. J lost 2 bases, V lost 6 bases, and 15 bases had no gene match. The CDR3 here is CASSPKQAGGLLTDTQYF. CDR3 DNA: TGTGCCAGCTCGCCTAAACAAGCGGGGGGCCTCCTCACAGATACGCAGTATTTT.

The chain links TRBV19 to TRBJ2-7, with TRBD2 matching over 11 bases. The V gene end was trimmed by 2 bases and the J gene end by 5 bases; junction bases not matched to a gene: 5. This CDR3 is built from 15 residues. Looked up from germline, CDR1 is LNHDA and CDR2 is SQIVND (reference sequence). Here the CDR3 reads CASSIRLAGSNEQYF. CDR3 DNA sequence: TGTGCCAGTAGTATAAGACTAGCGGGGAGCAACGAGCAGTACTTC.